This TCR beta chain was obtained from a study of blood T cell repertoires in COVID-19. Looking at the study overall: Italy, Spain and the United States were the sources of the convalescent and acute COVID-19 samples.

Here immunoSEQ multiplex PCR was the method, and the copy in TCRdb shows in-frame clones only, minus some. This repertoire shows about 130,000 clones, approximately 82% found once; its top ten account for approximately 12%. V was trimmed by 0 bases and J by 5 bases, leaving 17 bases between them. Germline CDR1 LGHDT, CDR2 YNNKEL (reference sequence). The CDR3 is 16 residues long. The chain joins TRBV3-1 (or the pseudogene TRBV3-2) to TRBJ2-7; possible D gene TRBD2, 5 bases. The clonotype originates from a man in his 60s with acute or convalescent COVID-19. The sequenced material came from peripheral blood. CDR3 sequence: CASSQERRRPGDEQYF. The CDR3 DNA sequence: TGTGCCAGCAGCCAAGAGAGGCGGAGGCCCGGGGACGAGCAGTACTTC.